Each of the 15 T cell receptor beta chains below was sequenced from the same sample in a study of response to subunit inactivated influenza vaccine. TCRdb passed the RT-PCR reads through MiXCR, listing each CDR3 protein once. The sample records about 480,000 distinct CDR3 sequences, approximately 12% being singletons. The sample here was PBMCs from blood, taken more than 35 days after vaccination. These TCRs come from a man aged 50-60 years who received an inactivated influenza vaccine.

V gene TRBV6-6 combines with J gene TRBJ1-1; D may be TRBD1 (6 bases). Germline values: CDR1 MNHNY, CDR2 SVGAGI (reference sequence). The CDR3 covers 13 residues. Trimming removed 10 bases from V and 4 bases from J, with 16 bases in between. The CDR3 loop reads CATTALGATEAFF. The CDR3 nucleotides read TGTGCCACCACTGCCCTGGGGGCCACTGAAGCTTTCTTT.

The rearrangement joins TRBV6-1 to TRBJ2-3; TRBD2 might be the D (6 bases). Germline CDR1 is MNHNS and CDR2 is SASEGT. Trimming took 6 bases from V and 2 from J, leaving 15 bases between them. The CDR3 runs to 15 residues. CDR3 sequence: CASRGGPSTTDTQYF. CDR3 DNA: TGTGCCAGCAGGGGGGGACCGAGTACCACAGATACGCAGTATTTT.

There are many counts of this clonotype. The chain combines TRBV12-3 or TRBV12-4 with TRBJ2-1; D remains unclear. V was shortened by 6 bases and J by 4 bases, with 4 bases between the two germline ends. CDR3 size: 11 residues. The DNA of the CDR3 is TGTGCCAGCAGGGGATACAATGAGCAGTTCTTC. The encoded protein is CASRGYNEQFF.

This clonotype has at least ten counts. The chain couples TRBV7-2 to TRBJ2-7; D is unclear. The CDR3 spans 12 residues. V lost 1 base and J lost 5, with 6 bases in between. The germline CDR1 and CDR2 sequences are SGHTA and FQGNSA. The CDR3 is CASSLGLHEQYF. Written as DNA, the CDR3 is TGTGCCAGCAGCTTAGGTTTGCACGAGCAGTACTTC.

The J gene is TRBJ2-2, the V gene TRBV4-1, with 7 nucleotides matching TRBD2. CDR1 is MGHRA and CDR2 is YSYEKL in the germline V gene. This CDR3 has 18 residues. After removal of 4 bases from V and 0 bases from J, the junction contained 11 bases not matched to a gene. The CDR3 sequence is CASSRRVAGDTNTGELFF. In nucleotides, the CDR3 is TGCGCCAGCAGCCGACGGGTAGCGGGCGATACGAACACCGGGGAGCTGTTTTTT.

In this sample, this clonotype turned up a few times. CDR3 sequence: CASSPAGTSGHNEQFF. CDR3 nucleotides: TGCGCCAGCAGCCCGGCCGGGACTAGTGGGCACAATGAGCAGTTCTTC. The chain uses TRBV5-1 and TRBJ2-1, with 8 bases that match TRBD2. Germline V gene data show CDR1 as SGHRS and CDR2 as YFSETQ. V trimming: 4 bases; J trimming: 5 bases; junction bases outside the gene matches: 11. The CDR3 runs 16 residues.

The chain links TRBV18 to TRBJ2-3; TRBD2 matches at 9 bases. Looked up from germline, CDR1 is KGHSH and CDR2 is LQKENI. The J segment lost 6 bases and the V segment lost 8 bases, leaving 12 bases of the junction unmatched. CDR3 length: 15 residues. The CDR3 loop is CASEGPAGGWDTQYF. CDR3 DNA: TGTGCCAGCGAAGGCCCAGCGGGGGGCTGGGATACGCAGTATTTT.

V and J are TRBV4-3 and TRBJ2-2; D ambiguous. Germline V CDR1 and CDR2: LGHNA, YSLEER. V lost 1 base and J lost 0, with 12 bases in between. The CDR3 is 17 amino acids. Here the CDR3 DNA reads TGCGCCAGCAGCCAAGGGTGGAGTCGTCCGAACACCGGGGAGCTGTTTTTT. Its translation: CASSQGWSRPNTGELFF.

V and J are TRBV28 and TRBJ2-5, with D unclear. The CDR3 is 14 residues long. The germline V gene has CDR1 MDHEN and CDR2 SYDVKM. Trimming left V 8 bases short and J 5 bases short, with 18 bases between. Here the CDR3 DNA reads TGTGCCAGCCGTCTTTCTGAGCGTTCGGAGACCCAGTACTTC. Its protein is CASRLSERSETQYF.

The chain carries TRBV7-2 and TRBJ2-7; TRBD1 matches at 7 bases. Germline CDR1 and CDR2: SGHTA and FQGNSA. Germline trimming cut 1 base from V and 2 bases from J; bases unmatched to any gene: 8. The CDR3 is 16 residues long. The CDR3 here is CASSLVRRGKTYEQYF. The DNA of the CDR3 is TGTGCCAGCAGCTTAGTGCGCAGGGGGAAAACCTACGAGCAGTACTTC.

There are a few counts of this clonotype. The J gene is TRBJ2-1, the V gene TRBV28; D perhaps matches TRBD2 (5 bases). The CDR3 sequence is 16 residues long. Germline CDR1 MDHEN, CDR2 SYDVKM. Trimming shortened V by 5 bases and J by 3 bases, and 17 bases separated the two germline ends. CDR3 region: CASSRFRGLSYNEQFF. CDR3 nucleotide sequence: TGTGCCAGCAGTAGATTCCGGGGTTTAAGCTACAATGAGCAGTTCTTC.

The chain has TRBV15 and TRBJ1-2; D is undetermined. Germline loops: CDR1 LNHNV, CDR2 YYDKDF (reference sequence). This CDR3 has 15 residues. V was trimmed by 0 bases and J by 4 bases, leaving 12 bases between them. The CDR3 sequence is CATSRDFGEPYGYTF. CDR3 DNA: TGTGCCACCAGCAGAGATTTCGGGGAACCCTATGGCTACACCTTC.

This clonotype was picked up many times. V and J are TRBV7-2 and TRBJ2-7; maybe TRBD2 (5 bases). The V gene's germline CDR1 is SGHTA and CDR2 FQGNSA. The CDR3 is 15 amino acids. V lost 1 base, J lost 1 base, and 11 bases lay in between. The CDR3 reads CASSLVRGRSYEQYF. The CDR3 DNA reads as TGTGCCAGCAGCTTAGTTCGAGGGCGGTCCTACGAGCAGTACTTC.

A remark on this clonotype: Given a much more abundant clone one base away, this may be a read error. V is TRBV20-1 and J is TRBJ1-5; TRBD1 is a possible D gene (5 bases). Germline V gene lookup returns CDR1 DFQATT and CDR2 SNEGSKA (reference sequence). The ends were cut back, 1 base at V and 7 bases at J, with 14 bases in the middle. The CDR3 totals 14 residues. The CDR3 region has the DNA TGCAGTGCTAGAGGAACAAGGGGAGCGCAGCCCCAGCATTTT. This translates into CSARGTRGAQPQHF.

This clonotype was detected only a few times. The rearrangement joins TRBV20-1 to TRBJ1-6, with a tentative D call TRBD1 (5 bases). The CDR3 covers 15 residues. V was pared by 0 bases and J by 7 bases, with 13 bases between. Per germline, CDR1 DFQATT and CDR2 SNEGSKA (reference sequence). CDR3: CSARDPGGGNSPLHF. CDR3 in DNA: TGCAGTGCTAGAGATCCGGGGGGTGGAAATTCACCCCTCCACTTT.